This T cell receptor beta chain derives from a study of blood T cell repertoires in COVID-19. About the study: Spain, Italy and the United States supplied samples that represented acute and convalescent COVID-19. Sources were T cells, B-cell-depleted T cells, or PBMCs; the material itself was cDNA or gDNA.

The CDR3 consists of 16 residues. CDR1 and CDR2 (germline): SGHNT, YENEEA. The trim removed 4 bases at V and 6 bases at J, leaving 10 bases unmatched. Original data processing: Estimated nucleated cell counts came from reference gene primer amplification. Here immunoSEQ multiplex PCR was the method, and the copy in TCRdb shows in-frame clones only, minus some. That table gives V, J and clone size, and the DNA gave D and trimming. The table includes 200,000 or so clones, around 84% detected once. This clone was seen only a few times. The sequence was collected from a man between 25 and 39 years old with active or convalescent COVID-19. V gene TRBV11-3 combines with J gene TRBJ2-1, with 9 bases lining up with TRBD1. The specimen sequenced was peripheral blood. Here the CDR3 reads CASSSGTGTGSNEQFF. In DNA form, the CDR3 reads TGTGCCAGCAGCTCAGGGACAGGGACAGGATCCAATGAGCAGTTCTTC.